The present TCR beta chain was sequenced within a study of naive and memory T cell subsets. An equimolar mix of two oligonucleotides served as the beta constant-region primer for TRBC1 and TRBC2. Ligated cDNA was amplified by four rounds of PCR with nested alpha and beta constant-region primers and SP2. TCRdb processed the UMI-ligation and nested PCR reads anew with MiXCR; each CDR3 protein has one entry. The repertoire holds some 85,000 distinct CDR3 sequences, less than 15% seen once, with roughly 0.84% in the top ten. Cells stained for CD3, CD4, CD8, CD45RA and CD27 were sorted into four subsets. Germline lookup yields CDR1 SGHNT and CDR2 YYREEE (reference sequence). V lost 4 bases, J lost 2 bases, and 6 bases stayed unmatched. The CDR3 is made up of 15 amino acids.

This TCR was sampled from a human donor in good health. Sample: central memory CD4+ T cells from blood. V is TRBV5-4 and J is TRBJ1-2; TRBD1 matches 9 bases. CDR3 region: CASSTTGGKNYGYTF. The CDR3 region has the DNA TGTGCCAGCAGCACCACAGGGGGCAAGAACTATGGCTACACCTTC. The full variable domain, rest sourced from reference TRBV5-4 and TRBJ1-2, is ETGVTQSPTHLIKTRGQQVTLRCSSQSGHNTVSWYQQALGQGPQFIFQYYREEENGRGNFPPRFSGLQFPNYSSELNVNALELDDSALYLCASSTTGGKNYGYTFGSGTRLTVV.